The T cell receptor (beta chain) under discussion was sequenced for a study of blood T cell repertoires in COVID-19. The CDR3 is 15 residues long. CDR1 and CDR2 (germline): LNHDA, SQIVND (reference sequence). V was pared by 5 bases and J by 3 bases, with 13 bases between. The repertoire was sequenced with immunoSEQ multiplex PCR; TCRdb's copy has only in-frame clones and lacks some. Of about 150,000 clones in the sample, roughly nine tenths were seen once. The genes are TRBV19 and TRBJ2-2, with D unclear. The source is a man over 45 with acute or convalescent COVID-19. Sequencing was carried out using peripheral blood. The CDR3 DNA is TGTGCCAGTAGTCCCCTTGGGCTTCACACCGGGGAGCTGTTTTTT. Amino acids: CASSPLGLHTGELFF.